This T cell receptor (beta chain) appears in the sequencing data of a study of blood T cell repertoires in COVID-19. Germline values: CDR1 MGHDK, CDR2 SYGVNS. This CDR3 region has 15 residues. After removal of 4 bases from V and 5 bases from J, the junction contained 7 bases not matched to a gene. Produced via immunoSEQ multiplex PCR; TCRdb's table is partial and in-frame only. The sample includes about 160,000 clones, roughly 80% of them seen just once. The sample comprised peripheral blood. This receptor was obtained from a man between 60 and 70 years old with acute or convalescent COVID-19. The chain is built from TRBV25-1 and TRBJ1-4, with 7 bases identical to TRBD1. Here the CDR3 reads CASSARTGGNEKLFF. CDR3 in DNA: TGTGCCAGCAGTGCCCGGACAGGCGGCAATGAAAAACTGTTTTTT.